One and the same sample provided the 32 T cell receptor beta chains below, sequenced in a study of tumor-infiltrating lymphocytes in primary liver carcinoma. Unsorted bulk tissue of about 17-32 mg yielded co-extracted RNA and DNA. TCR beta cDNA was reverse-transcribed from about 500 ng of total RNA. The reaction used a constant-region primer and ProtoScript II reverse transcriptase. Construction of TCR beta libraries relied on three successive nested multiplex PCR rounds employing slightly modified ARM-PCR. With TRBV1-TRBV30 forward primers and a C-beta reverse primer, the first two PCR rounds were run for 10 to 11 cycles each. TCRdb passed the multiplex PCR reads through MiXCR, listing each CDR3 protein once. The data show about 50,000 distinct CDR3 sequences, around 73% seen once. Sequences were obtained from liver tumor tissue from sampling region 5. The subset denotes: tumor region T5, tumor centre. The receptors were sampled from a middle-aged man with primary liver carcinoma and hepatitis B virus infection.

This clonotype was seen only a few times. This chain connects TRBV29-1 to TRBJ2-7; a weak D match, TRBD1 (5 bases). Trimming shortened V by 7 bases and J by 2 bases, and 24 bases separated the two germline ends. The CDR3 is made up of 16 amino acids. Germline lookup yields CDR1 SQVTM and CDR2 ANQGSEA. The CDR3 reads CSAMTSGACTTYEQYF. CDR3 bases: TGCAGCGCCATGACATCTGGGGCCTGCACTACCTACGAGCAGTACTTC.

The chain joins TRBV29-1 to TRBJ2-7; the D call may be TRBD1 or TRBD2 (5 bases each). Germline CDR1 is SQVTM and CDR2 is ANQGSEA. The CDR3 runs 16 residues. Between the trimmed V and J ends, which lost 7 bases and 11 bases, there was a span of 33 bases. CDR3 bases: TGCAGCGCCGTGACATCTGGGACCAGCACTCCCTACGACGAGTACTTC. Protein sequence: CSAVTSGTSTPYDEYF.

As concerns this clonotype: A read error is likely, as this CDR3 ends without the conserved phenylalanine or tryptophan. This chain uses TRBV12-3 or TRBV12-4 with TRBJ1-1; maybe TRBD1 (5 bases). The CDR3 loop spans 14 amino acids. In nucleotides, the CDR3 is TGCGCCAGCACTATCGGGACCGGGGGGACTGAAGCTTTCTCT. This encodes CASTIGTGGTEAFS.

The chain recombines TRBV5-1 with TRBJ2-2, with 10 bases lining up with TRBD2. This CDR3 spans 17 amino acids. Germline loops: CDR1 SGHRS, CDR2 YFSETQ. The J segment lost 1 base and the V segment lost 2 bases, leaving 5 bases of the junction unmatched. The chain's CDR3 is CASSFKASGRNTGELFF. For the CDR3, the DNA is TGCGCCAGCAGCTTCAAAGCTAGCGGGAGGAACACCGGGGAGCTGTTTTTT.

Points on this clonotype: Compared with germline, one end of the junction differs, possibly owing to a read error. V is TRBV11-2 and J is TRBJ2-3, with TRBD1 as a possible D gene (5 bases). The CDR3 length is 14 residues. Germline CDR1 is SGHAT and CDR2 is FQNNGV. Here the CDR3 reads CANSPQDTTDMQYF. As DNA, the CDR3 is TGTGCCAACAGCCCCCAGGACACCACAGATATGCAGTATTTT.

A remark on this clonotype: A read error may account for a junction end that differs from germline. J is TRBJ2-1 and V is TRBV4-1, with D possibly TRBD2 on 5 matching bases. Germline CDR1 MGHRA, CDR2 YSYEKL. This CDR3 is built from 16 residues. The CDR3 loop is CARSQGGRPQYNEQFF. DNA of the CDR3: TGCGCCAGAAGCCAAGGAGGTCGGCCCCAATACAATGAGCAGTTCTTC.

This clonotype was picked up one time. It is likely a read error, because the conserved phenylalanine at the end of the CDR3 is missing. V and J are TRBV29-1 and TRBJ2-1; a possible D gene is TRBD2 (6 bases). The CDR3 is made up of 10 amino acids. The germline V gene encodes CDR1 SQVTM and CDR2 ANQGSEA. The V gene lost 5 bases and the J gene lost 12 bases, with 11 bases spanning the gap. CDR3 coding DNA: TGCAGCGTTCTGGGGGGTGGGCAGTTCCTC. Its protein product is CSVLGGGQFL.

About this clonotype: The junction departs from the called germline gene at one end, perhaps through a read error. The rearrangement links TRBV5-4 to TRBJ2-7; D gene unclear. Germline V gene data show CDR1 as SGHNT and CDR2 as YYREEE (reference sequence). This CDR3 has 14 amino acids. The CDR3 bases are TGTGCCAGCAGCTTGATCCCGAGCTCCTACAAGCAGTACTTC. The encoded protein is CASSLIPSSYKQYF.

This clonotype was counted ten times or more. The chain links TRBV28 to TRBJ1-5, with 9 bases aligning to TRBD1. CDR1 and CDR2 from the germline V gene are MDHEN and SYDVKM. V lost 4 bases and J lost 4; bases outside the gene matches: 5. This CDR3 is 15 amino acids long. CDR3 amino acids: CASSSRQGGNQPQHF. CDR3 nucleotide sequence: TGTGCCAGCAGTTCGCGACAGGGGGGGAATCAGCCCCAGCATTTT.

A note on this clonotype: A read error may be the cause here, since a much bigger clone is one base away. This rearrangement joins TRBV28 to TRBJ1-5; weak D call: TRBD1 (6 bases). Germline V gene sequence: CDR1 MDHEN, CDR2 SYDVKM. V lost 4 bases and J lost 7, with 11 bases in between. This CDR3 spans 13 amino acids. The CDR3 coding sequence is TGTGCCAGCAGTTCAGGGAGGGGGCAGCCCCAGCATTTT. It is translated as CASSSGRGQPQHF.

This clonotype has a single count. The final CDR3 position lacks the conserved phenylalanine or tryptophan, pointing to a likely read error. The chain carries TRBV6-5 and TRBJ1-1; 7 bases line up with TRBD1. V gave up 11 bases and J gave up 1 base; unmatched junction bases: 7. Looked up from germline, CDR1 is MNHEY and CDR2 is SVGAGI. The CDR3 has 13 amino acids. In DNA, the CDR3 is TGTGCCGTACAACAGGGGCGGAACACTGAAGCTTTCTGC. Its translation is CAVQQGRNTEAFC.

The rearrangement links TRBV6-1 to TRBJ2-3; D possibly corresponds to TRBD2 (6 bases). This CDR3 has 15 residues. The V end was cut by 2 bases, the J end by 11 bases, with 20 bases between. Germline V gene data show CDR1 as MNHNS and CDR2 as SASEGT. The CDR3 region is CASSESGSSSGMQYF. In DNA form, the CDR3 reads TGTGCCAGCAGTGAAAGTGGAAGTAGTAGCGGTATGCAGTATTTT.

In regard to this clonotype: One junction end does not reproduce the germline sequence, and a read error may be involved. The V and J genes are TRBV7-9 and TRBJ1-4; D gene unclear. Per the germline V gene, CDR1 is SEHNR and CDR2 is FQNEAQ (reference sequence). The CDR3 length is 14 residues. The CDR3 region is CARSLAGQNGKLFF. DNA of the CDR3: TGTGCCAGGAGCTTAGCTGGCCAGAATGGAAAACTGTTTTTT.

A word on this clonotype: The missing conserved phenylalanine or tryptophan at the end of this CDR3 makes a read error likely. The chain joins TRBV29-1 to TRBJ2-2, with TRBD1 identical over 9 bases. The CDR3 contains 14 residues. V trimming: 5 bases; J trimming: 4 bases; junction bases outside the gene matches: 5. Germline CDR1 reads SQVTM; CDR2 reads ANQGSEA. This CDR3 reads CSVSGQGFTGELFS. The CDR3 DNA follows: TGCAGCGTTTCGGGACAGGGATTCACCGGGGAGCTGTTTTCT.

Note on this clonotype: One end of the junction fails to match germline, which may point to a read error. The chain is built from TRBV29-1 and TRBJ2-3; 8 bases are shared with TRBD1. In germline, CDR1 is SQVTM, CDR2 ANQGSEA. The CDR3 covers 16 residues. The CDR3 DNA reads TGCAGGGGAATCCGGGACAGGCCTTCTAGGGGAGATACGCTGTATTTT. Translating it yields CRGIRDRPSRGDTLYF.

The J gene is TRBJ2-7, the V gene TRBV29-1; D gene ambiguous. There are 12 residues in the CDR3. Trimming removed 7 bases at V and 9 bases at J, with 19 bases between. Germline V gene sequence: CDR1 SQVTM, CDR2 ANQGSEA. This chain's CDR3 is CSACWGNHGQYF. For the CDR3, the DNA is TGCAGCGCGTGTTGGGGTAACCACGGGCAGTACTTC.

On this clonotype: The junction departs from germline at one end; a sequencing error may be responsible. The chain combines TRBV29-1 with TRBJ2-5; D possibly corresponds to TRBD2 (5 bases). CDR3 length equals 13 residues. In germline, CDR1 is SQVTM, CDR2 ANQGSEA. DNA of the CDR3: TGCAGCGGCCGGGGAGCGGATTCCAAGACCCATTACTTC. Its translation is CSGRGADSKTHYF.

With regard to this clonotype: A much bigger clone sits one base away, suggesting this may be a read error. The rearrangement uses TRBV19 and TRBJ1-1; D is undetermined. Germline values: CDR1 LNHDA, CDR2 SQIVND (reference sequence). This CDR3 region has 14 residues. The CDR3 bases are TGTGCCAGTAGCATAGCGCGGCGAGGGACTGAAGCTTTCTTT. Its translation is CASSIARRGTEAFF.

On this clonotype: The junction differs from germline at one of its ends, possibly a read error. CDR3 bases: TGTGCCAGTAGTTTTACGGGAGAGTACAATGGGCAGTTCTTC. Its protein is CASSFTGEYNGQFF. V gene TRBV28 combines with J gene TRBJ2-1, with D perhaps matching TRBD2 (6 bases). This CDR3 contains 14 residues. CDR1 MDHEN and CDR2 SYDVKM come from the germline V gene.

Concerning this clonotype: Because the CDR3 is missing its conserved closing phenylalanine or tryptophan, this is likely a read error. This chain joins TRBV5-1 and TRBJ2-4; tentative D call: TRBD1 (6 bases). The CDR3 is 14 residues long. V was shortened by 2 bases and J by 2 bases, with 8 bases between the two germline ends. Looked up from germline, CDR1 is SGHRS and CDR2 is YFSETQ. CDR3 sequence reads: CASSLGGTKNIQYL. CDR3 DNA: TGCGCCAGCAGCTTAGGGGGTACCAAAAACATTCAGTACCTC.

This chain links TRBV11-3 with TRBJ2-1; D is unresolved. The CDR3 loop spans 12 amino acids. The germline V gene has CDR1 SGHNT and CDR2 YENEEA. Trimming shortened V by 0 bases and J by 10 bases, and 7 bases separated the two germline ends. The CDR3 here is CASSLDATEQFF. For the CDR3, the DNA is TGTGCCAGCAGCTTAGATGCCACGGAGCAGTTCTTC.

Remarks on this clonotype: A much larger clone differs from this one at a single base, so this may be a read error. The conserved phenylalanine or tryptophan is not found at the CDR3 terminus, so this likely reflects a read error. The chain uses TRBV7-9 and TRBJ2-2; 10 bases are a match to TRBD2. Germline-derived CDR1 and CDR2 are SEHNR and FQNEAQ (reference sequence). The CDR3 runs 14 residues. With 6 bases clipped from V and 4 bases from J, the junction kept 2 bases outside the gene matches. This CDR3 reads CASRLAGVTGELFS. The CDR3 region has the DNA TGTGCCAGCAGGCTAGCGGGAGTCACCGGGGAGCTGTTTTCT.

This clonotype was counted many times. CDR3 protein: CASSYGWGVNEQFF. The CDR3 coding sequence is TGTGCCAGCAGTTACGGGTGGGGAGTCAATGAGCAGTTCTTC. The V call is TRBV6-6, the J call TRBJ2-1; TRBD2 is a possible D gene (5 bases). V was cut by 2 bases and J by 6 bases, with 11 bases left in between. Germline V CDR1 and CDR2: MNHNY, SVGAGI (reference sequence). This CDR3 is built from 14 residues.

As for this clonotype: Just one base apart from a much larger clone, this may be a read error. The J gene is TRBJ2-7, the V gene TRBV20-1; 7 nucleotides agree with TRBD2. CDR1 and CDR2 from the germline V gene are DFQATT and SNEGSKA (reference sequence). CDR3 length equals 16 residues. The CDR3 DNA is TGCAGTGCTAGGAAGGGAGCGGGAATGACAATCGACGAGAAGTACTTC. Encoded protein: CSARKGAGMTIDEKYF.

This clonotype has a count of ten or more. A read error is possible here, since a much larger clone lies one base away. V usage is TRBV11-2 and J usage is TRBJ2-7, with 16 bases aligning to TRBD2. The CDR3 loop spans 18 amino acids. The germline gives CDR1 SGHAT, CDR2 FQNNGV. The chain's CDR3 is CASSSEGTSGRASYGQYF. CDR3 DNA sequence: TGTGCCAGCAGCTCTGAAGGGACTAGCGGGAGGGCTTCCTACGGGCAGTACTTC.

With regard to this clonotype: The junction does not match germline at one end; this may be a read error. The chain is built from TRBV5-4 and TRBJ2-7; no clear D. Germline CDR1 reads SGHNT; CDR2 reads YYREEE (reference sequence). The CDR3 length is 13 residues. CDR3 residues: CASSFASPGEQHF. For the CDR3, the DNA is TGTGCCAGCAGCTTCGCCTCACCAGGCGAACAGCACTTC.

This clonotype was detected only a few times. The chain combines TRBV5-4 with TRBJ2-7, with 8 bases lining up with TRBD1. The CDR3 has 15 amino acids. The V segment lost 3 bases and the J segment 7 bases; nucleotides outside the gene matches: 12. Germline V CDR1 and CDR2: SGHNT, YYREEE (reference sequence). The CDR3 protein is CASSSGTGVRGEQYF. As DNA, the CDR3 is TGTGCCAGCAGCTCTGGGACAGGCGTGAGAGGAGAGCAGTACTTC.

As for this clonotype: A much larger clone is a single base away; this may be a read error. This rearrangement joins TRBV19 to TRBJ2-2, with D perhaps being TRBD1 or TRBD2 (7 bases each). V shed 6 bases and J shed 4 bases, with 18 bases lying between them. The CDR3 is made up of 16 amino acids. Germline V CDR1 and CDR2: LNHDA, SQIVND (reference sequence). CDR3 coding DNA: TGTGCCAGTAGACCCCAGGGGGGGCTGTCCACCGGGGAGCTGTTTTTT. This encodes CASRPQGGLSTGELFF.

This clonotype was seen many times. The chain carries TRBV2 and TRBJ2-3; the match to TRBD2 covers 8 bases. Germline-derived CDR1 and CDR2 are SNHLY and FYNNEI. The CDR3 is 16 amino acids. V was pared by 6 bases and J by 1 base, with 9 bases of the junction left unmatched. The CDR3: CASRAAHGRGTDTQYF. CDR3 DNA: TGTGCCAGCAGGGCGGCACACGGGAGGGGCACAGATACGCAGTATTTT.

The rearrangement uses TRBV7-6 and TRBJ2-2, with a weak D call TRBD1 (6 bases). Germline CDR1 SGHVS, CDR2 FNYEAQ. V was pared by 6 bases and J by 4 bases, with 21 bases between. This CDR3 has 17 residues. CDR3 loop: CASSPSTGAKGTGELFF. The CDR3 coding sequence is TGTGCCAGCAGTCCATCGACAGGAGCTAAGGGCACCGGGGAGCTGTTTTTT.

About this clonotype itself: The junction does not match germline at one end; this may be a read error. The chain is built from TRBV5-6 and TRBJ2-7; 8 bases agree with TRBD1. CDR1 and CDR2 from the germline V gene are SGHDT and YYEEEE. The CDR3 sequence is 14 residues long. The CDR3, as DNA: TGTGCAAGCAGCTTGGGGACAGGATACCACGAGCAGTACTTC. This encodes CASSLGTGYHEQYF.

This clonotype was detected only a few times. The rearrangement joins TRBV12-3 or TRBV12-4 to TRBJ2-2; 9 nucleotides agree with TRBD2. The V gene end was trimmed by 5 bases and the J gene end by 9 bases; junction bases not matched to a gene: 13. CDR3 length equals 16 residues. The CDR3 nucleotides read TGTGCCAGCAGTCTGGGACTAGCCCTCTGGACCAGGGAGCTGTTTTTT. This codes for CASSLGLALWTRELFF.